This section outlines one T cell receptor beta chain sequence together with its context. Its antigen is not identified. The source of the sample is a study of T cell responses to AZD1222 COVID-19 vaccine. General study findings and limits: Among spike-specific TCRs, nearly half reportedly target unmutated variant regions. The repertoires were collected only after the peak T cell response.

Germline CDR1 SEHNR, CDR2 FQNEAQ (reference sequence). The CDR3 is made up of 15 amino acids. With 5 bases clipped from V and 7 bases from J, the junction kept 10 bases outside the gene matches. Clones were read by immunoSEQ multiplex PCR, and TCRdb kept only the in-frame ones, dropping some. The sample contains 110,000 to 150,000 clones, around nine tenths of which appear only once. This receptor was identified in an adult in good health. The genes are TRBV7-9 and TRBJ1-2; TRBD1 matches 10 bases. This specimen was peripheral blood, taken on day 0 of AZD1222 vaccination. The CDR3 sequence is CASSTGQGVHLGYTF. CDR3 bases: TGTGCCAGCAGCACCGGACAGGGGGTCCACCTTGGCTACACCTTC.